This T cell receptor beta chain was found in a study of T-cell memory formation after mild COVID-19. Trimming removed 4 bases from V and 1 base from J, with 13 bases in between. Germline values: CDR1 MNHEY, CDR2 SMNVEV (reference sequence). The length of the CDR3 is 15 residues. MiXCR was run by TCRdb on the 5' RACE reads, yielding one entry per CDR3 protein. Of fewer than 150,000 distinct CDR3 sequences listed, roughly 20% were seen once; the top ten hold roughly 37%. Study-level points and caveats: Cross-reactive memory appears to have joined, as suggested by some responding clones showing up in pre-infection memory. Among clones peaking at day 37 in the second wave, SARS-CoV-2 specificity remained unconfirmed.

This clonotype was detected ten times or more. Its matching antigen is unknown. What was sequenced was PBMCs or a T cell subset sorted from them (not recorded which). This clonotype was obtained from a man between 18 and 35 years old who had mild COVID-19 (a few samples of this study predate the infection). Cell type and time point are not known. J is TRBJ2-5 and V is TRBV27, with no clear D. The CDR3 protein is CASSSPDWGQETQYF. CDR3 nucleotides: TGTGCCAGCAGTTCCCCCGACTGGGGCCAAGAGACCCAGTACTTC.